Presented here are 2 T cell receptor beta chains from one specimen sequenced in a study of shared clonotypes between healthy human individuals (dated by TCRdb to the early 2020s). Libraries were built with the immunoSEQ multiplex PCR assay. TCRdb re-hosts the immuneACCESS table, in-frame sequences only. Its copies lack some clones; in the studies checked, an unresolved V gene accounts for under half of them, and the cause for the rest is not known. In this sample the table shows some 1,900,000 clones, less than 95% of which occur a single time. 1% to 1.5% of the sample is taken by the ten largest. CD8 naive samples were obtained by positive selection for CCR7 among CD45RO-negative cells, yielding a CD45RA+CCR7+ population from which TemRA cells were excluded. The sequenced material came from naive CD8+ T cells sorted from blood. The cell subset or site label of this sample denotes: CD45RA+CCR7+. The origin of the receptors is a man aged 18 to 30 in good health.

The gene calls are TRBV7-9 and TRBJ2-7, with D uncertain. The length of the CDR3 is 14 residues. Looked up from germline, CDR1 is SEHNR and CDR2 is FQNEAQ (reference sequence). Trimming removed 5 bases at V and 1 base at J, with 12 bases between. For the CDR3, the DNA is TGTGCCAGCAGCCAGAGTGATACTTCCTACGAGCAGTACTTC. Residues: CASSQSDTSYEQYF.

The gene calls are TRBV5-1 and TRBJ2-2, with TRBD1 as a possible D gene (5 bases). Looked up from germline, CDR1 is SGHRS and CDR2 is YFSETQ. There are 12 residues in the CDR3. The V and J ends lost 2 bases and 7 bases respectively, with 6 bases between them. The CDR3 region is CASSFRVGELFF. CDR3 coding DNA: TGCGCCAGCAGCTTCAGGGTCGGGGAGCTGTTTTTT.